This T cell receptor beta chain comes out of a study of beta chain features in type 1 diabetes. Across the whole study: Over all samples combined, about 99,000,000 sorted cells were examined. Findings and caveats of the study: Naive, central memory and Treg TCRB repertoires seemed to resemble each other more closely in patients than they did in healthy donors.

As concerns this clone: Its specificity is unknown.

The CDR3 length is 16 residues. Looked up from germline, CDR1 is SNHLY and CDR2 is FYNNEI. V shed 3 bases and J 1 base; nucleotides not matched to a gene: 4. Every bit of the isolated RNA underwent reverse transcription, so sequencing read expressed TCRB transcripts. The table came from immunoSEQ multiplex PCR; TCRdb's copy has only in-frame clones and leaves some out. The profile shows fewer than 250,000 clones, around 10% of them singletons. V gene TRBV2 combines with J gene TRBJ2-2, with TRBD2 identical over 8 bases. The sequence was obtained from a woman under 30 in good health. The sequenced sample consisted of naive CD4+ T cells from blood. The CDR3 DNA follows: TGTGCCAGCAGTGAGAGCGGGACTAGGAACACCGGGGAGCTGTTTTTT. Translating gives CASSESGTRNTGELFF. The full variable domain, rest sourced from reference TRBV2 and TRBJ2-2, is EPEVTQTPSHQVTQMGQEVILRCVPISNHLYFYWYRQILGQKVEFLVSFYNNEISEKSEIFDDQFSVERPDGSNFTLKIRSTKLEDSAMYFCASSESGTRNTGELFFGEGSRLTVL.